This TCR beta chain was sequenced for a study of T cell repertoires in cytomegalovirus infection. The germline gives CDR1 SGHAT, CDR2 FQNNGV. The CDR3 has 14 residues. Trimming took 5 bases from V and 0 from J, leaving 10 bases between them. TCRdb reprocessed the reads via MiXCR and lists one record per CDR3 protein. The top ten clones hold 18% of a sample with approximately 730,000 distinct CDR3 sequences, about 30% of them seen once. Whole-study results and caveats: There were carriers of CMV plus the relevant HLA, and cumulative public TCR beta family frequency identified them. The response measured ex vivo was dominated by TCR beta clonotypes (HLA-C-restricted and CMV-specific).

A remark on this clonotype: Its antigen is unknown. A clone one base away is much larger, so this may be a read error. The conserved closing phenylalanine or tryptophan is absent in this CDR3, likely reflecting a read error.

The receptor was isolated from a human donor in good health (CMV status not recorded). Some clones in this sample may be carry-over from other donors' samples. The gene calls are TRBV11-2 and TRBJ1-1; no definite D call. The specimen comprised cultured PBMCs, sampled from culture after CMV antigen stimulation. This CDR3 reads CASSVGLLNTEAFL. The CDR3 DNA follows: TGTGCCAGCAGCGTAGGACTATTGAACACTGAAGCTTTCCTT.